This entry lists 15 T cell receptor beta chains sequenced from one sample in a study of early stage breast cancer tumors. The data were produced by immunoSEQ multiplex PCR, yet TCRdb's version contains in-frame clones alone and is incomplete. This table has 25,000 to 35,000 clones, more than 80% appearing once. Sequencing used blood. The receptors were sampled from a person in their sixties with breast cancer.

The chain carries TRBV30 and TRBJ2-7; the D gene is possibly TRBD1 (6 bases). Trimming stripped 4 bases from V and 4 bases from J, with 17 bases between. CDR1 is GTSNPN, CDR2 SVGIG, per germline (reference sequence). The CDR3 has 14 residues. This CDR3 reads CAWNSGSRGYEQYF. In DNA form, the CDR3 reads TGTGCCTGGAACTCCGGCTCAAGGGGGTACGAGCAGTACTTC.

This clone was found a few times. The CDR3 DNA sequence: TGTGCCAGCAGTGAGGCGGGGCGCACAGATACGCAGTATTTT. Translation gives CASSEAGRTDTQYF. This chain connects TRBV2 to TRBJ2-3; D might be TRBD2 (6 bases). V was cut by 3 bases and J by 1 base, with 8 bases left in between. Germline values: CDR1 SNHLY, CDR2 FYNNEI. The CDR3 sequence is 14 residues long.

The V call is TRBV5-6, the J call TRBJ2-3; 7 bases match TRBD2. J lost 6 bases, V lost 3 bases, and 7 bases had no gene match. This CDR3 has 14 residues. The germline V gene encodes CDR1 SGHDT and CDR2 YYEEEE. CDR3 bases: TGTGCCAGCAGCTCAAAAGCGGGACTTGATACGCAGTATTTT. As protein: CASSSKAGLDTQYF.

This chain joins TRBV9 and TRBJ2-1, with 8 bases that match TRBD1. This CDR3 comprises 15 residues. Trimming at V came to 5 bases and at J to 5 bases, leaving 9 bases not matched to a gene. The germline CDR1 and CDR2 sequences are SGDLS and YYNGEE. CDR3 in amino acids: CASSSAGGANNEQFF. The CDR3 bases are TGTGCCAGCAGTAGTGCAGGGGGCGCGAACAATGAGCAGTTCTTC.

This chain connects TRBV6-6 to TRBJ1-4; no clear D gene. The CDR3 is made up of 14 amino acids. Trimming cost V 6 bases and J 0 bases, with 8 bases left between them. CDR1 is MNHNY, CDR2 SVGAGI, per germline (reference sequence). The CDR3: CASRRHSTNEKLFF. The CDR3 DNA reads TGTGCCAGCAGGCGACACTCAACTAATGAAAAACTGTTTTTT.

This clone was picked up a small number of times. The gene calls are TRBV6-5 and TRBJ2-2, with unresolved D. The CDR3 extends over 14 amino acids. V shed 2 bases and J shed 2 bases, with 6 bases lying between them. Looked up from germline, CDR1 is MNHEY and CDR2 is SVGAGI. CDR3 nucleotide sequence: TGTGCCAGCAGTTACCTACTAAACACCGGGGAGCTGTTTTTT. Its translation: CASSYLLNTGELFF.

The V call is TRBV18, the J call TRBJ1-1; D is possibly TRBD1 (5 bases). Germline lookup yields CDR1 KGHSH and CDR2 LQKENI. The V end was cut by 4 bases, the J end by 1 base, with 7 bases between. CDR3 length: 13 residues. CDR3 loop: CASSHGQNTEAFF. CDR3 DNA sequence: TGTGCCAGCTCACATGGACAGAACACTGAAGCTTTCTTT.

Only one count was recorded for this clone. The chain is built from TRBV29-1 and TRBJ2-5, with TRBD2 identical over 9 bases. This CDR3 has 12 residues. The germline CDR1 and CDR2 sequences are SQVTM and ANQGSEA. The J segment lost 10 bases and the V segment lost 8 bases, leaving 11 bases of the junction unmatched. As DNA, the CDR3 is TGCAGCTCAACACCTAGCGGGGCCTTCCAGTACTTC. Its translation: CSSTPSGAFQYF.

This clone has a single count. The J gene is TRBJ2-7, the V gene TRBV18, with a possible D match to TRBD2 (5 bases). Trimming shortened V by 2 bases and J by 4 bases, and 12 bases separated the two germline ends. The CDR3 is made up of 14 amino acids. Germline CDR1 and CDR2: KGHSH and LQKENI. DNA of the CDR3: TGTGCCAGCTCACCAGCGGGTTTACTTTACGAGCAGTACTTC. This gives the protein CASSPAGLLYEQYF.

This clone was detected only once. The rearrangement links TRBV9 to TRBJ1-1, with D possibly being TRBD1 (5 bases). Germline V gene lookup returns CDR1 SGDLS and CDR2 YYNGEE. V lost 2 bases and J lost 0, with 8 bases in between. This CDR3 contains 14 residues. The CDR3 DNA is TGTGCCAGCAGCGTGGGGCCGGTGAACACTGAAGCTTTCTTT. Protein sequence: CASSVGPVNTEAFF.

This clone has a handful of counts. The rearrangement joins TRBV6-5 to TRBJ2-1, with TRBD2 identical over 7 bases. Germline V gives CDR1 MNHEY, CDR2 SVGAGI. V trimming: 11 bases; J trimming: 6 bases; junction bases outside the gene matches: 7. The CDR3 covers 12 residues. The CDR3 DNA follows: TGTGCCGCGAGGCGGGAGAGCAATGAGCAGTTCTTC. The encoded protein is CAARRESNEQFF.

About this clone: The junction differs from germline at one of its ends, possibly a read error. The chain has TRBV7-7 and TRBJ2-1; TRBD2 aligns across 7 bases. The V gene's germline CDR1 is SSHAT and CDR2 FNYEAQ (reference sequence). CDR3 length equals 16 residues. CDR3: CASSLIGLGFGNEQFF. The DNA of the CDR3 is TGTGCTAGCAGCTTAATCGGACTAGGGTTTGGTAATGAGCAGTTCTTC.

The rearrangement uses TRBV5-4 and TRBJ1-5; 8 nucleotides line up with TRBD1. Unmatched junction bases numbered 10, after V lost 4 bases and J lost 1 base. The CDR3 contains 17 residues. Germline loops: CDR1 SGHNT, CDR2 YYREEE (reference sequence). CDR3 sequence reads: CASSPDPNRGSNQPQHF. The CDR3 DNA follows: TGTGCCAGCAGCCCCGACCCTAACAGGGGGAGCAATCAGCCCCAGCATTTT.

The chain couples TRBV7-2 to TRBJ2-7, with TRBD2 matching over 7 bases. CDR1 is SGHTA and CDR2 is FQGNSA in the germline V gene. V lost 5 bases and J lost 6; bases outside the gene matches: 7. The CDR3 extends over 13 amino acids. The CDR3 loop reads CASSPGGGGEQYF. The CDR3 DNA reads as TGTGCCAGCAGCCCTGGGGGGGGTGGCGAGCAGTACTTC.

The count of this clone is one. The J gene is TRBJ2-3, the V gene TRBV5-1; TRBD2 is a possible D gene (6 bases). CDR3 size: 15 residues. Germline CDR1 SGHRS, CDR2 YFSETQ. Trimming pared 1 base from V and 0 bases from J, leaving 9 bases between. The CDR3 DNA follows: TGCGCCAGCAGCTTGCGGGGGACTAGCACAGATACGCAGTATTTT. Translated, it gives CASSLRGTSTDTQYF.